This T cell receptor (beta chain) was recorded in a study of OX40 agonist ivuxolimab in advanced cancers. Study-wide context: Ivuxolimab, which is an agonistic anti-OX40 (CD134) antibody, was administered to the patients.

CDR1 is LNHDA, CDR2 SQIVND, per germline (reference sequence). Trimming removed 1 base at V and 4 bases at J, with 10 bases between. The CDR3 length is 14 residues. Blood got drawn at baseline, again on cycle 4 day 1, and then on cycle 7 day 1. Clones were read by immunoSEQ multiplex PCR, and TCRdb kept only the in-frame ones, dropping some. In the table there are approximately 24,000 clones, around 85% of which are singletons. Sample: CD4+ or CD8+ T cells sorted from blood, taken in a trial of the OX40 agonist ivuxolimab. The chain joins TRBV19 to TRBJ1-2; tentatively, D is TRBD1 (5 bases). This TCR came from an adult with an advanced solid tumor such as melanoma, head and neck, liver or kidney cancer. The CDR3 is CASSIGQGTYGYTF. As DNA, the CDR3 is TGTGCCAGTAGTATAGGGCAGGGAACCTATGGCTACACCTTC.